Listed below are T cell receptor beta chains from one sample, sequenced in a study of shared clonotypes between healthy human individuals. Using immunoSEQ multiplex PCR, the repertoire was profiled, and TCRdb retains in-frame clones only, with some absent. Of roughly 590,000 clones in the sample, about 95% were seen once. The sequenced material came from naive CD8+ T cells sorted from blood. The origin of the receptors is a woman aged 30 to 39 in good health. CDR3s include the opening cysteine and the closing phenylalanine or tryptophan. The order of the fields is clone size, J gene, D gene, V gene, CDR3 DNA, CDR3 protein. The D gene is left open where the match is weak. The size entry is marked missing in some rows and otherwise reads once, few, many or a size class.

clone size: NA
J gene: TRBJ2-7
D gene: NA
V gene: TRBV2
CDR3 DNA: TGTGCCAGCACTGGACGGGGCGACTCCTACGAGCAGTACTTC
CDR3 protein: CASTGRGDSYEQYF

clone size: NA
J gene: TRBJ2-6
D gene: TRBD1
V gene: TRBV6-1
CDR3 DNA: TGTGCCAGCAGTGAGGGGACAGGGGCTAGATCTGGGGCCAACGTCCTGACTTTC
CDR3 protein: CASSEGTGARSGANVLTF

clone size: NA
J gene: TRBJ2-3
D gene: NA
V gene: TRBV4-1
CDR3 DNA: TGCGCCAGCAGCCAAGTAGGACTAAGTGCAGATACGCAGTATTTT
CDR3 protein: CASSQVGLSADTQYF

clone size: once
J gene: TRBJ2-2
D gene: NA
V gene: TRBV5-4
CDR3 DNA: TGTGCCAGCAGCCCCAGGACAGTTTCTACCGGGGAGCTGTTTTTT
CDR3 protein: CASSPRTVSTGELFF

clone size: NA
J gene: TRBJ1-6
D gene: NA
V gene: TRBV4-1
CDR3 DNA: TGCGCCAGCAGCCGGAGAGGGGATTCACCCCTCCACTTT
CDR3 protein: CASSRRGDSPLHF

clone size: NA
J gene: TRBJ1-2
D gene: NA
V gene: TRBV29-1
CDR3 DNA: TGCAGCGTTCCTCACCCACAAGGTCGGCTTGACTACACCTTC
CDR3 protein: CSVPHPQGRLDYTF

clone size: once
J gene: TRBJ1-3
D gene: NA
V gene: TRBV15
CDR3 DNA: TGTGCCACCAGCAGAGATCGGGCGGTTTACTCTGGAAACACCATATATTTT
CDR3 protein: CATSRDRAVYSGNTIYF

clone size: NA
J gene: TRBJ2-3
D gene: NA
V gene: TRBV5-6
CDR3 DNA: TGTGCCAGCAGCTCACTAGCCTTTAGCGCAGATACGCAGTATTTT
CDR3 protein: CASSSLAFSADTQYF

clone size: NA
J gene: TRBJ2-7
D gene: TRBD2
V gene: TRBV2
CDR3 DNA: TGTGCCAGCAGTAGCGGGGCTCTTGCCTACGAGCAGTACTTC
CDR3 protein: CASSSGALAYEQYF

clone size: NA
J gene: TRBJ2-7
D gene: NA
V gene: TRBV27
CDR3 DNA: TGTGCCAGTTCCATCTCGGGACCTACCTACGAGCAGTACTTC
CDR3 protein: CASSISGPTYEQYF

clone size: NA
J gene: TRBJ2-3
D gene: TRBD2
V gene: TRBV5-8
CDR3 DNA: TGTGCCAGCAGCCAGCTAGCGGGAGTGGGAGATACGCAGTATTTT
CDR3 protein: CASSQLAGVGDTQYF